Listed below are T cell receptor beta chains from one sample, sequenced in a study of CD8 T cells in Susac syndrome. One entry per CDR3 protein, called by TCRdb with MiXCR from the immunoSEQ multiplex PCR reads. The sample records roughly 180,000 distinct CDR3 sequences, around 96% being singletons. The source material was CD4+ T cells from PBMCs. The receptors come from a human donor in good health. Each CDR3 is given with its conserved first and last residue. A D gene is named only where the DNA matches it firmly. Expanded clones are given a class, and other clones once, few, many or no size at all.

>NA|NA|TRBJ2-7|TRBV12-3/TRBV12-4
CASSNTIGGRNEQYF
TGTGCCAGCAGCAACACCATCGGTGGGAGGAACGAGCAGTACTTC
>TRBD1|NA|TRBJ1-2|TRBV2
CASNRITGVYGYTF
TGTGCCAGCAATCGAATCACAGGGGTCTATGGCTACACCTTC
>NA|NA|TRBJ2-1|TRBV7-2
CASSSRGMAGVEQFF
TGTGCCAGCAGCTCAAGAGGGATGGCTGGGGTTGAGCAGTTCTTC
>NA|NA|TRBJ2-5|TRBV15
CATSRGVNQETQYF
TGTGCCACCAGCAGAGGAGTTAACCAAGAGACCCAGTACTTC
>NA|NA|TRBJ2-5|TRBV28
CASSFPSWYQETQYF
TGTGCCAGCAGTTTCCCCAGTTGGTACCAAGAGACCCAGTACTTC
>NA|NA|TRBJ2-5|TRBV29-1
CSVVRAGETQYF
TGCAGCGTTGTGCGAGCGGGAGAGACCCAGTACTTC
>TRBD2|once|TRBJ2-7|TRBV20-1
CSALLAGLYEQYF
TGCAGTGCTCTCCTAGCGGGACTCTACGAGCAGTACTTC
>NA|NA|TRBJ1-2|TRBV30
CAWSRLGETYGYTF
TGTGCCTGGAGTAGGCTGGGAGAGACCTATGGCTACACCTTC
>NA|NA|TRBJ2-1|TRBV18
CASSPSYKQFF
TGTGCCAGCTCACCCTCCTATAAGCAGTTCTTC
>NA|NA|TRBJ2-1|TRBV7-7
CASSSSGDNEQFF
TGTGCCAGCAGCTCGTCGGGAGACAATGAGCAGTTCTTC
>NA|NA|TRBJ2-7|TRBV28
CASTLGYEQYF
TGTGCCAGCACCCTCGGCTACGAGCAGTACTTC
>NA|NA|TRBJ1-2|TRBV15
CATSRGTTYLYGYTF
TGTGCCACCAGCAGAGGGACAACCTACCTTTATGGCTACACCTTC
>TRBD2|NA|TRBJ2-1|TRBV11-2
CASSLGISGRRKNEQFF
TGTGCCAGCAGCTTAGGTATTAGCGGGAGGAGAAAGAATGAGCAGTTCTTC
>TRBD2|NA|TRBJ2-3|TRBV6-2/TRBV6-3
CASSREGLGDTQYF
TGTGCCAGCTCGCGGGAGGGCCTCGGAGATACGCAGTATTTT
>NA|NA|TRBJ1-2|TRBV4-1
CASSQGSFNYGYTF
TGCGCCAGCAGCCAAGGGTCGTTCAACTATGGCTACACCTTC
>NA|NA|TRBJ1-5|TRBV7-2
CASSFTGTNSNQPQHF
TGTGCCAGCAGCTTCACCGGGACAAATAGCAATCAGCCCCAGCATTTT
>TRBD2|NA|TRBJ2-5|TRBV12-5
CASGTNSGSGETQYF
TGTGCTAGTGGAACAAATAGCGGGAGCGGGGAGACCCAGTACTTC
>NA|NA|TRBJ2-7|TRBV27
CASRTGNYEQYF
TGTGCCAGCAGAACGGGAAACTACGAGCAGTACTTC
>NA|NA|TRBJ2-7|TRBV2
CASSRRGRSEDEQYF
TGTGCCAGCAGTCGTCGGGGACGCTCGGAGGACGAGCAGTACTTC
>TRBD1|NA|TRBJ1-5|TRBV19
CASTRTGDDQPQHF
TGTGCCAGTACCCGGACAGGGGATGATCAGCCCCAGCATTTT
>NA|few|TRBJ2-4|TRBV11-3
CASSTPWDVAKNIQYF
TGTGCCAGCAGCACCCCGTGGGACGTAGCCAAAAACATTCAGTACTTC
>TRBD1|NA|TRBJ1-2|TRBV18
CASSPNRGLSYGYTF
TGTGCCAGCTCACCCAACAGGGGTTTATCATATGGCTACACCTTC
>NA|NA|TRBJ2-5|TRBV29-1
CSVERERWETQYF
TGCAGCGTTGAGAGGGAGCGTTGGGAGACCCAGTACTTC
>NA|once|TRBJ1-1|TRBV2
CASIIEGLNTEAFF
TGTGCCAGCATCATAGAGGGTTTGAACACTGAAGCTTTCTTT
>TRBD2|NA|TRBJ2-1|TRBV30
CAWSRGLGGNNEQFF
TGTGCCTGGAGTAGGGGACTAGGAGGAAACAATGAGCAGTTCTTC
>NA|once|TRBJ2-3|TRBV20-1
CSATRAGSTDTQYF
TGCAGTGCCACGAGGGCAGGGAGCACAGATACGCAGTATTTT
>TRBD1|NA|TRBJ1-1|TRBV28
CASSGQGLTNTEAFF
TGTGCCAGCAGTGGACAGGGACTAACGAACACTGAAGCTTTCTTT
>TRBD2|NA|TRBJ2-3|TRBV29-1
CTGLAGGITDTQYF
TGCACCGGACTAGCGGGAGGTATAACAGATACGCAGTATTTT
>TRBD2|NA|TRBJ2-1|TRBV5-1
CASSLLAGVVDEQFF
TGCGCCAGCAGCCTCCTAGCGGGAGTCGTCGATGAGCAGTTCTTC
>TRBD1|NA|TRBJ1-5|TRBV12-3/TRBV12-4
CASSSDRDSQPQHF
TGTGCCAGCAGTTCTGACAGGGATAGCCAGCCCCAGCATTTT